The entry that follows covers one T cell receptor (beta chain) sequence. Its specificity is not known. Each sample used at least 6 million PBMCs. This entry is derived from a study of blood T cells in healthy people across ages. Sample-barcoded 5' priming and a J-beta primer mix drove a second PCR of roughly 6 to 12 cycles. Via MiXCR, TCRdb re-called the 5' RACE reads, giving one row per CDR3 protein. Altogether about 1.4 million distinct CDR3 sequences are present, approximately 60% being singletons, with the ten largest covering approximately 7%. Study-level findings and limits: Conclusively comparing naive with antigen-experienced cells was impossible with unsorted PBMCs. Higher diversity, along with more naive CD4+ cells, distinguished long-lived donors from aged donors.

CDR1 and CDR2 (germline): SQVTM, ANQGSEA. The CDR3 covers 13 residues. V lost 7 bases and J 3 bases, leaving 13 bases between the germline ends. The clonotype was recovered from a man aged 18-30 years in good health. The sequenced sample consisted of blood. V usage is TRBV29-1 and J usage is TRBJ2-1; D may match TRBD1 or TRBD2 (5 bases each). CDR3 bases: TGCAGCGCTACCGGGACGGTCTACAATGAGCAGTTCTTC. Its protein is CSATGTVYNEQFF.